Many counts were recorded for the clone carrying this T cell receptor (beta chain). The data are from a study of T cells after yellow fever vaccination. TCRdb recomputed calls from the 5' RACE reads with MiXCR, one row per CDR3 protein. This sample yields about 240,000 distinct CDR3 sequences, of which roughly 3.5% are seen a single time; 15% to 20% belongs to the top ten. After removal of 1 base from V and 5 bases from J, the junction contained 5 bases not matched to a gene. The CDR3 has 15 residues. The V gene's germline CDR1 is SGHTA and CDR2 FQGNSA. The sequencing here drew on PBMCs, taken 15 days after the yellow fever booster vaccination. This TCR was sampled from a man between 18 and 29 years old who received the YFV17D yellow fever vaccine. V is TRBV7-2 and J is TRBJ2-7, with TRBD2 identical over 10 bases. The CDR3 DNA is TGTGCCAGCAGCTTAGTGAGCGGGGGGGCCGACGAGCAGTACGTC. Its protein is CASSLVSGGADEQYV.